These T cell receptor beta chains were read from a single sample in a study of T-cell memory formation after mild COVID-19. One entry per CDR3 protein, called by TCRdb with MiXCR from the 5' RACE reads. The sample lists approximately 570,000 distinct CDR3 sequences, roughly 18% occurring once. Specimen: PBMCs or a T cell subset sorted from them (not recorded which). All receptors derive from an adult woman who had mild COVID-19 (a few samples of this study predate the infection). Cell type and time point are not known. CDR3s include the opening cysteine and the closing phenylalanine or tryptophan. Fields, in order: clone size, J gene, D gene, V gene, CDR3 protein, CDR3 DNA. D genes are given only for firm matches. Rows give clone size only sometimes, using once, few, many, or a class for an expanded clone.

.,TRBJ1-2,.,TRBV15,CATSRDLGAEGYTF,TGTGCCACCAGCAGAGATTTGGGGGCGGAGGGCTACACCTTC
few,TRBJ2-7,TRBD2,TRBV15,CATSSPLGLGTDEQYF,TGTGCCACCAGCAGTCCATTGGGACTAGGCACAGACGAGCAGTACTTC
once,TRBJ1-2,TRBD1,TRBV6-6,CASSYGTALGYGYTF,TGTGCCAGCAGTTACGGGACAGCGCTGGGCTATGGCTACACCTTC
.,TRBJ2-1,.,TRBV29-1,CSVEEQVDNEQFF,TGCAGCGTTGAAGAACAGGTAGACAATGAGCAGTTCTTC
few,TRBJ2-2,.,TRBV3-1,CASSPLGVGELFF,TGTGCCAGCAGCCCTCTAGGGGTCGGGGAGCTGTTTTTT
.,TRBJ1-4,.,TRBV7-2,CASSSRGPWDEKLFF,TGTGCCAGCAGCTCGAGGGGACCCTGGGATGAAAAACTGTTTTTT
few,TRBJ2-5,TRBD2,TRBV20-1,CSADSGRTQETQYF,TGCAGTGCAGATAGCGGGCGGACCCAAGAGACCCAGTACTTC
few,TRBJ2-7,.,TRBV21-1,CASSKQSRGGSSYEQYF,TGTGCCAGCAGCAAACAGTCCCGCGGGGGGAGCTCCTACGAGCAGTACTTC
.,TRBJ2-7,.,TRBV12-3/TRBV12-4,CASTPGFHNYEQYF,TGTGCCAGCACCCCCGGGTTCCACAACTACGAGCAGTACTTC
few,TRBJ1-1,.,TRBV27,CASSLSSGQFSRLNTEAFF,TGTGCCAGCAGTTTATCGAGCGGACAGTTTAGCAGGTTGAACACTGAAGCTTTCTTT
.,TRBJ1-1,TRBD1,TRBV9,CASSAGTGGGTEAFF,TGTGCCAGCAGCGCTGGGACAGGGGGCGGGACTGAAGCTTTCTTT
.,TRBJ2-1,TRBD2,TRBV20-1,CSAPTALAGDNEQFF,TGCAGTGCTCCCACGGCCCTAGCGGGGGACAATGAGCAGTTCTTC
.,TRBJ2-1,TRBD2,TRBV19,CASSSLAGIVNEQFF,TGTGCCAGTAGTTCCCTAGCGGGAATAGTTAATGAGCAGTTCTTC
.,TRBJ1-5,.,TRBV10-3,CAIRAAANSNQPQHF,TGTGCCATCCGTGCCGCCGCCAATAGCAATCAGCCCCAGCATTTT
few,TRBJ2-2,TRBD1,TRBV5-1,CASSPSSLDRAGTGELFF,TGCGCCAGCAGCCCTTCATCCCTGGACAGGGCGGGGACCGGGGAGCTGTTTTTT
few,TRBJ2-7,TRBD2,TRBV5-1,CASKESGGSPGQYF,TGCGCCAGCAAGGAAAGCGGGGGCTCCCCGGGGCAGTACTTC
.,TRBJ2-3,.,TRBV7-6,CASSLSFRGTDTQYF,TGTGCCAGCAGCTTATCATTTAGGGGTACAGATACGCAGTATTTT
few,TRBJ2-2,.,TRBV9,CASSVSTTGVNTGELFF,TGTGCCAGCAGCGTATCTACAACGGGAGTGAACACCGGGGAGCTGTTTTTT
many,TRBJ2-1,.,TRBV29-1,CSAGQRGEQFF,TGCAGCGCCGGACAGAGAGGTGAGCAGTTCTTC
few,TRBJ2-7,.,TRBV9,CASSVALASQAYEQYF,TGTGCCAGCAGCGTAGCTTTGGCTAGCCAGGCCTACGAGCAGTACTTC
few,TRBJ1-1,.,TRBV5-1,CASSLSGARTEAFF,TGCGCCAGCAGCTTGTCAGGGGCTAGGACTGAAGCTTTCTTT
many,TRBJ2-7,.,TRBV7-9,CASSLAGSSSYEQYF,TGTGCCAGCAGCTTAGCCGGGTCGAGCTCCTACGAGCAGTACTTC
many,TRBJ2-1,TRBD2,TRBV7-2,CASSYRTSGVYNEQFF,TGTGCCAGCAGCTACAGAACTAGCGGGGTCTACAATGAGCAGTTCTTC
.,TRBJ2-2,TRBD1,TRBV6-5,CASKKGQTNTGELFF,TGTGCCAGCAAGAAGGGACAGACGAACACCGGGGAGCTGTTTTTT
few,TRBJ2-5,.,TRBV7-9,CASSQDKTRYQETQYF,TGTGCCAGCAGCCAAGATAAGACTAGATACCAAGAGACCCAGTACTTC
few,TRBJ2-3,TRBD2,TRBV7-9,CASLETAGGPSDTQYF,TGTGCCAGCCTCGAGACGGCGGGGGGGCCGTCGGATACGCAGTATTTT
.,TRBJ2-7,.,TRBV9,CASSGDLGPYGQYF,TGTGCCAGCAGCGGGGACTTGGGGCCCTACGGGCAGTACTTC
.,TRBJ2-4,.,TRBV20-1,CSARDTGAKNIQYF,TGCAGTGCTAGAGATACAGGGGCCAAAAACATTCAGTACTTC
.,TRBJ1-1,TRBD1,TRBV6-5,CASRDRAPYLEAFF,TGTGCCAGCAGAGACAGGGCTCCGTACCTTGAAGCTTTCTTT
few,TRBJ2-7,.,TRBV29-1,CSVTDAYEQYF,TGCAGCGTTACAGATGCCTACGAGCAGTACTTC
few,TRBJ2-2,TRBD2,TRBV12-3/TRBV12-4,CASSLTSGRIAGELFF,TGTGCCAGCAGTTTAACTAGCGGGAGAATCGCCGGGGAGCTGTTTTTT
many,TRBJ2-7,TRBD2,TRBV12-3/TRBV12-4,CASRLTSGSYEQYF,TGTGCCAGCAGGCTGACTAGCGGGAGTTACGAGCAGTACTTC
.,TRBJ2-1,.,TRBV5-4,CASSLPKGGQFF,TGTGCCAGCAGCCTCCCCAAGGGGGGGCAGTTCTTC
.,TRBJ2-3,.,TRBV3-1,CASSQYTGSHTQYF,TGTGCCAGCAGCCAGTACACAGGGAGTCATACGCAGTATTTT
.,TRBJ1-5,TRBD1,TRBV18,CASSPQQGDRQPQHF,TGTGCCAGCTCACCACAACAGGGGGACCGTCAGCCCCAGCATTTT
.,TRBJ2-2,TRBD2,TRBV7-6,CASSSGLAGVLELFF,TGTGCCAGCAGCTCCGGACTAGCGGGGGTATTGGAGCTGTTTTTT
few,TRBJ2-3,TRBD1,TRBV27,CASSPRGIVTDTQYF,TGTGCCAGCAGTCCCAGGGGGATAGTCACAGATACGCAGTATTTT
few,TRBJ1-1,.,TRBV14,CASSQVKGTEAFF,TGTGCCAGCAGCCAAGTAAAGGGAACTGAAGCTTTCTTT
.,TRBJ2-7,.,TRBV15,CATSRADKGYYEQYF,TGTGCCACCAGCAGAGCGGATAAGGGCTACTACGAGCAGTACTTC
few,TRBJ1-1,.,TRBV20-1,CSASRGIRTEAFF,TGCAGTGCTAGCAGGGGAATTAGGACTGAAGCTTTCTTT
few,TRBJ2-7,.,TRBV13,CASSLTRGAYF,TGTGCCAGCAGCCTCACCCGAGGCGCGTACTTC
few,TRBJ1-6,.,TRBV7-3,CASSPKRGSGSPLHF,TGTGCCAGCAGCCCTAAGAGGGGGTCCGGGTCACCCCTCCACTTT
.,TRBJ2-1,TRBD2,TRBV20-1,CSAGLVRAANEQFF,TGCAGTGCTGGACTAGTCCGGGCTGCCAATGAGCAGTTCTTC
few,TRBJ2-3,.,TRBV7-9,CASSLAIGVGDTQYF,TGTGCCAGCAGCTTAGCGATTGGGGTAGGAGATACGCAGTATTTT
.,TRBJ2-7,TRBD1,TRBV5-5,CASSLEGTASYEQYF,TGTGCCAGCAGCTTGGAGGGGACAGCCTCCTACGAGCAGTACTTC
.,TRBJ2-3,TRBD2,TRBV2,CASSGMGLAGTDTQYF,TGTGCCAGCAGCGGGATGGGACTAGCGGGAACAGATACGCAGTATTTT
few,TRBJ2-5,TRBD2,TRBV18,CASSGLAGTPRQETQYF,TGTGCCAGCTCAGGACTAGCGGGGACTCCTCGACAAGAGACCCAGTACTTC
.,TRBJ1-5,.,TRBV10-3,CAISGGDGNQPQHF,TGTGCCATCAGTGGAGGGGATGGCAATCAGCCCCAGCATTTT
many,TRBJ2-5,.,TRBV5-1,CASSLDETQYF,TGTGCCAGCAGCTTGGACGAGACCCAGTACTTC
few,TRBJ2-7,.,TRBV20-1,CSAGGGYSYEQYF,TGCAGTGCCGGGGGCGGATACTCCTACGAGCAGTACTTC
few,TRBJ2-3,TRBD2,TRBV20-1,CSARDPVAGFSDTQYF,TGCAGTGCTAGAGATCCGGTAGCGGGATTTTCAGATACGCAGTATTTT
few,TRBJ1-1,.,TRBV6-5,CASSYSSTGEGTEAFF,TGTGCCAGCAGTTACTCGTCAACAGGTGAGGGCACTGAAGCTTTCTTT
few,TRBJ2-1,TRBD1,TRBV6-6,CASGGPVGTAYNEQFF,TGTGCCAGCGGGGGCCCTGTTGGGACAGCCTACAATGAGCAGTTCTTC